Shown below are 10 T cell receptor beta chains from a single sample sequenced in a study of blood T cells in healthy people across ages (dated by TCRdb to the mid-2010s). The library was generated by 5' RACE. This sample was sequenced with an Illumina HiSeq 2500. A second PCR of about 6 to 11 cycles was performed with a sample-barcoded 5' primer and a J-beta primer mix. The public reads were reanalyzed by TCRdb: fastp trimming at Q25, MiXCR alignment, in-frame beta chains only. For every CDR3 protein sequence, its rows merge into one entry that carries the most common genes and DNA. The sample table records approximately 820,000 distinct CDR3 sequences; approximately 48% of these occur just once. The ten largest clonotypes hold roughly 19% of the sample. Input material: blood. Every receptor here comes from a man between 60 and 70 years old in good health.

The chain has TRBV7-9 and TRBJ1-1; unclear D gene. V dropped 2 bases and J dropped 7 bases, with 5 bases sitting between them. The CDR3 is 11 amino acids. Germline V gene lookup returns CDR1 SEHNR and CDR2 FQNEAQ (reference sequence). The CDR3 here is CASSLQLEAFF. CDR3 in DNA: TGTGCCAGCAGCTTACAGCTTGAAGCTTTCTTT.

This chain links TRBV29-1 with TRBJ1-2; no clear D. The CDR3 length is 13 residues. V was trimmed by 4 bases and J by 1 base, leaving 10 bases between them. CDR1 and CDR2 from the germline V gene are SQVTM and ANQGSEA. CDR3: CSVGWGSNYGYTF. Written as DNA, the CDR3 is TGCAGCGTTGGATGGGGAAGTAACTATGGCTACACCTTC.

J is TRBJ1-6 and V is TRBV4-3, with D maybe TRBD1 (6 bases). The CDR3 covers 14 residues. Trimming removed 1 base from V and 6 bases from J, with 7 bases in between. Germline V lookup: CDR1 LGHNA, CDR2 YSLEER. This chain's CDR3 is CASSQARGNSPLHF. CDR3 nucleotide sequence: TGCGCCAGCAGCCAAGCCAGGGGTAATTCACCCCTCCACTTT.

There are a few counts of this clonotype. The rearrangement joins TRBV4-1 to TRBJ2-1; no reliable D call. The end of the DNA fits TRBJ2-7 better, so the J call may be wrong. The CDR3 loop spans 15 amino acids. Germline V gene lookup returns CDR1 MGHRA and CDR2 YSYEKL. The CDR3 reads CASSPQVKTYNEQYF. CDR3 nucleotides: TGCGCCAGCAGCCCCCAAGTGAAAACCTACAATGAGCAGTACTTC.

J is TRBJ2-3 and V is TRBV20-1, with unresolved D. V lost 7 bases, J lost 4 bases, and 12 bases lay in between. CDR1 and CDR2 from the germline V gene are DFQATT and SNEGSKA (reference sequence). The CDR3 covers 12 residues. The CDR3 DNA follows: TGCAGTGGCAAATGGGCGGCAGATACGCAGTATTTT. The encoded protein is CSGKWAADTQYF.

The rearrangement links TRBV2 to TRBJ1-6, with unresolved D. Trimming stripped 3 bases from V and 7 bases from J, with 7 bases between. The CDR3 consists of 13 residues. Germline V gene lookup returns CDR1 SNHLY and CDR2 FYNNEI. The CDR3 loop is CASSDGANSPLHF. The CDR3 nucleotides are TGTGCCAGCAGTGATGGCGCAAATTCACCCCTCCACTTT.

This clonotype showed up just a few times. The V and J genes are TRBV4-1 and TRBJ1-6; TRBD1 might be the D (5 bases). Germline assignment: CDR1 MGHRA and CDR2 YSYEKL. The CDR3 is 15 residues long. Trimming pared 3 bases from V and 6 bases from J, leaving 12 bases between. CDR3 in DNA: TGCGCCAGCAGCCAGGCCGGGACGATTAATTCACCCCTCCACTTT. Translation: CASSQAGTINSPLHF.

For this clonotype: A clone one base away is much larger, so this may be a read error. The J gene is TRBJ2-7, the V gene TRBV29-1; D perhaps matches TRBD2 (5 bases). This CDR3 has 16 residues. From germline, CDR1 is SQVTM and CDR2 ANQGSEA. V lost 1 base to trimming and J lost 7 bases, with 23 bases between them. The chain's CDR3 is CSVEGTGSRSYNEQYF. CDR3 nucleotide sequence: TGCAGCGTTGAAGGTACGGGGTCCCGCTCCTACAATGAGCAGTACTTC.

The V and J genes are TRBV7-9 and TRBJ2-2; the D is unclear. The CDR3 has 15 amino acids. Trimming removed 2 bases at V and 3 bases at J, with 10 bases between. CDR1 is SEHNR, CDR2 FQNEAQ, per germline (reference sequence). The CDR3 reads CASSLRQEYTGELFF. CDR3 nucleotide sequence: TGTGCCAGCAGCTTACGCCAGGAGTACACCGGGGAGCTGTTTTTT.

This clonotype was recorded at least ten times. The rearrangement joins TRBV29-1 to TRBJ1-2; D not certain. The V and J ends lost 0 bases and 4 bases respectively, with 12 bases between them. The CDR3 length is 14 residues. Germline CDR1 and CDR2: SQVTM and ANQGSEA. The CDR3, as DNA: TGCAGCGTTGAAGAGGTTGGCGGTTCCTATGGCTACACCTTC. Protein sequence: CSVEEVGGSYGYTF.